This TCR beta chain was retrieved from a study of blood T cell repertoires in COVID-19. Study at large: Donors in the United States, Italy and Spain gave samples during acute or convalescent COVID-19. The cDNA or gDNA used as material had been derived from T cells, B-cell-depleted T cells, or PBMCs.

CDR1 and CDR2 (germline): LNHDA, SQIVND (reference sequence). V was clipped by 5 bases and J by 0 bases, with 13 bases between them. The CDR3 spans 16 residues. TCRdb's copy holds only in-frame clones and misses some; the assay was immunoSEQ multiplex PCR. The data contain a few hundred thousand clones, about nine tenths of them seen just once; the ten biggest clones take up roughly 2%. Material: peripheral blood. The rearrangement links TRBV19 to TRBJ2-2; TRBD1 might be the D (6 bases). The clonotype was recovered from a woman between 50 and 59 years old who had recovered from COVID-19. CDR3: CASSVSGVPNTGELFF. In DNA form, the CDR3 reads TGTGCCAGTAGTGTTTCAGGGGTCCCGAACACCGGGGAGCTGTTTTTT.